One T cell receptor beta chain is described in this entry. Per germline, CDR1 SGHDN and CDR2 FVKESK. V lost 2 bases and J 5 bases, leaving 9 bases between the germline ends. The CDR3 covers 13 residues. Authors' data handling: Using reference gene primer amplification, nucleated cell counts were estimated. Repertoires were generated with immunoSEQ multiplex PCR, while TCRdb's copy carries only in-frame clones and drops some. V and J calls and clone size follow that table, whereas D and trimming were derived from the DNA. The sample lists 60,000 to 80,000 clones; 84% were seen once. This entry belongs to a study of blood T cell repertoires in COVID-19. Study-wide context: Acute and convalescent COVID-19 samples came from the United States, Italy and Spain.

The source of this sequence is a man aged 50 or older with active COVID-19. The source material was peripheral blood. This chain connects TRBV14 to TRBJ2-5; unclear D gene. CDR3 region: CASSQLVQETQYF. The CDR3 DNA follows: TGTGCCAGCAGCCAACTAGTTCAGGAGACCCAGTACTTC. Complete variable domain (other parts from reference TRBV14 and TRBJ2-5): EAGVTQFPSHSVIEKGQTVTLRCDPISGHDNLYWYRRVMGKEIKFLLHFVKESKQDESGMPNNRFLAERTGGTYSTLKVQPAELEDSGVYFCASSQLVQETQYFGPGTRLLVL.